The rows below give T cell receptor beta chains drawn from one sample of a study of T cells in Graves' hyperthyroidism and ophthalmopathy. TCRdb itself ran the multiplex PCR reads through MiXCR, one entry per CDR3 protein. The sample lists roughly 380,000 distinct CDR3 sequences; approximately 18% were seen once. Sequenced sample: blood. All receptors derive from a middle-aged woman with Graves' ophthalmopathy. Each CDR3 is given with its conserved first and last residue. D genes are given only for firm matches. For some rows the clone size is stated as once, few or many, or as a class when expanded; others skip it.

>NA|TRBV11-2|TRBJ1-1|many
TGTGCCAGCAAAGGGTACAACACTGAAGCTTTCTTT
CASKGYNTEAFF
>NA|TRBV7-9|TRBJ2-5|NA
TGTGCCAGCAGCCAAGTAGGGAGCCCAGAGACCCAGTACTTC
CASSQVGSPETQYF
>NA|TRBV4-2|TRBJ1-5|many
TGTGCCAGCAGCCGGGGAGGCAATAGCAATCAGCCCCAGCATTTT
CASSRGGNSNQPQHF
>NA|TRBV20-1|TRBJ2-2|few
TGCAGTGCAAAGGGCCGGAACACCGGGGAGCTGTTTTTT
CSAKGRNTGELFF
>NA|TRBV12-3/TRBV12-4|TRBJ1-1|many
TGTGCCAGCAGTTTTAAAACTGAAGCTTTCTTT
CASSFKTEAFF
>NA|TRBV6-2/TRBV6-3|TRBJ2-7|NA
TGTGCCAGCAGTTACGGGATCCACGAGCAGTACTTC
CASSYGIHEQYF
>TRBD2|TRBV27|TRBJ2-5|many
TGTGCCAGCAGCCGCCGACTAGCGGGAGGGGGGGAGACCCAGTACTTC
CASSRRLAGGGETQYF
>NA|TRBV19|TRBJ2-6|NA
TGTGCCTGTGGGCCATTCTCTGGGGCCAACGTCCTGACTTTC
CACGPFSGANVLTF
>TRBD1|TRBV12-3/TRBV12-4|TRBJ1-5|many
TGTGCCAGCAGCCCTCCGACAGGGGGCGAAAATCAGCCCCAGCATTTT
CASSPPTGGENQPQHF
>TRBD1|TRBV27|TRBJ2-5|NA
TGTGCCAGCAGTTTAACCGGGACAGCGTACCAAGAGACCCAGTACTTC
CASSLTGTAYQETQYF
>NA|TRBV12-3/TRBV12-4|TRBJ1-2|many
TGTGCCAGCAGCTCCGGGACGTTGGGCTACACCTTC
CASSSGTLGYTF
>TRBD1|TRBV6-2/TRBV6-3|TRBJ1-2|many
TGTGCCAGCAGTTACCTTGGGACAGGGAGTGGCTACACCTTC
CASSYLGTGSGYTF
>TRBD1|TRBV5-4|TRBJ1-2|few
TGTGCCAGCAGCTTGGGCAGGGGGCTTGGTGGCTACACCTTC
CASSLGRGLGGYTF
>NA|TRBV5-1|TRBJ1-2|many
TGCGCCAGCAGCTTGGACAGTCTAGGCTACACCTTC
CASSLDSLGYTF
>NA|TRBV6-2/TRBV6-3|TRBJ1-1|many
TGTGCCAGCAGAAAAAACAGGATCACTGAAGCTTTCTTT
CASRKNRITEAFF
>NA|TRBV28|TRBJ1-6|NA
TGTGCCAGCAGTTTATGGGAAGCAGGGCGAAATTCACCCCTCCACTTT
CASSLWEAGRNSPLHF
>NA|TRBV19|TRBJ2-2|many
TGTGCCAGCTCAACCCCTCCGGGATCAGGGAATCGGCCCGGGGAGCTGTTTTTT
CASSTPPGSGNRPGELFF
>TRBD1|TRBV2|TRBJ2-7|many
TGTGCCACCAGGACAGGGGGCAAGAACGAGCAGTACTTC
CATRTGGKNEQYF
>NA|TRBV29-1|TRBJ2-7|many
TGCAGCGTTGGTCCAGACCCTAAGTACCACGAGCAGTACTTC
CSVGPDPKYHEQYF
>TRBD2|TRBV4-1|TRBJ2-5|many
TGCGCCAGCAGCCAAGTTCTCCCGGCTAGCGGGAGAGCTCAAGAGACCCAGTACTTC
CASSQVLPASGRAQETQYF
>NA|TRBV20-1|TRBJ2-7|many
TGCAGTGCTAGGGCACCCGACAGGTTTGAGCAGTACTTC
CSARAPDRFEQYF
>NA|TRBV20-1|TRBJ1-5|NA
TGCAGTGCTAGAGCTCCGACCCGGGATCAGCCCCAGCATTTT
CSARAPTRDQPQHF
>NA|TRBV27|TRBJ2-7|few
TGTGCCAGCAGTTTCTCTAGCTCCCCCGAGCAGTACTTC
CASSFSSSPEQYF
>NA|TRBV11-2|TRBJ2-2|NA
TGTGCCAGCAGCTTAGAGGGGACCGGGGAGCTGCTTTTT
CASSLEGTGELLF
>NA|TRBV11-2|TRBJ2-7|many
TGTGCCAGCAGCCAAGAGGGGGGAGCGTGGGAGCAGTACTTC
CASSQEGGAWEQYF
>NA|TRBV6-5|TRBJ1-2|NA
TGTGCCAGCAGTTACTCCGATCGGGGATACTATGGCTACACCTTC
CASSYSDRGYYGYTF
>TRBD1|TRBV2|TRBJ2-7|NA
TGTGCCAGCAGTGAACTTCCAGGGGGTAGGTACGAGCAGTACTTC
CASSELPGGRYEQYF
>NA|TRBV5-1|TRBJ2-7|NA
TGCGCCAGCAGTAAAGAGGCAGGTCCCTACGAGCAGTACTTC
CASSKEAGPYEQYF
>NA|TRBV6-1|TRBJ1-5|many
TGTGCCAGTCGCGGGGGCCCCACACCTCGTCAGCCCCAGCATTTT
CASRGGPTPRQPQHF
>TRBD2|TRBV18|TRBJ2-5|many
TGTGCCAGCCGTAAGTGGGCTAGCGGGGGCCAAGAGACCCAGTACTTC
CASRKWASGGQETQYF
>NA|TRBV12-3/TRBV12-4|TRBJ1-1|many
TGTGCCAGCACTTTGACAGACATGAACACTGAAGCTTTCTTT
CASTLTDMNTEAFF
>TRBD2|TRBV2|TRBJ2-7|NA
TGTGCCAGCAGGGGGACTAGCGGGAGGGCGTTATACGAGCAGTACTTC
CASRGTSGRALYEQYF
>NA|TRBV4-2|TRBJ1-3|many
TGTGCCAGCAGCCAAGTGGGGGGGACTGGAAACACCATATATTTT
CASSQVGGTGNTIYF
>NA|TRBV6-4|TRBJ2-2|many
TGTGCCAGCAGTGAAGAGGGGTCCACCGGGGAGCTGTTTTTT
CASSEEGSTGELFF
>TRBD1|TRBV6-2/TRBV6-3|TRBJ1-1|many
TGTGCCAGCAGTTCGGGACAGAACCTCGTTTGGGGCACTGAAGCTTTCTTT
CASSSGQNLVWGTEAFF
>NA|TRBV29-1|TRBJ2-5|many
TGCAGCGTTGTCTTCGTCCTAGGGGAGACCCAGTACTTC
CSVVFVLGETQYF